These T cell receptor beta chains were read from a single sample in a study of T cell changes during pregnancy in multiple sclerosis. Using immunoSEQ multiplex PCR, the repertoire was profiled, and TCRdb retains in-frame clones only, with some absent. The sample has tens of thousands of clones, around 93% seen once. This material consisted of CD4+ T cells from peripheral blood mononuclear cells, taken after pregnancy. The source of these receptors is a female donor in good health, enrolled as a control in a pregnancy study. Both conserved end residues are part of each CDR3. D genes are given only for firm matches.

d_gene: TRBD1
v_gene: TRBV7-2
CDR3aa: CASSKDRDYGYTF

d_gene: NA
v_gene: TRBV28
CDR3aa: CASSLLLGRTYEQYF

d_gene: NA
v_gene: TRBV28
CDR3aa: CASSTGFSGNTIYF

d_gene: NA
v_gene: TRBV14
CDR3aa: CASSQWGDYNEQFF

d_gene: TRBD1
v_gene: TRBV5-1
CDR3aa: CASSAARGQLTEAFF

d_gene: TRBD1
v_gene: TRBV7-8
CDR3aa: CASSQGQGAIYEQYF

d_gene: NA
v_gene: TRBV7-2
CDR3aa: CASSLLGQAGELFF

d_gene: NA
v_gene: TRBV28
CDR3aa: CASIGSSGNTIYF

d_gene: NA
v_gene: TRBV6-5
CDR3aa: CASSYRRGISGNTIYF

d_gene: NA
v_gene: TRBV5-4
CDR3aa: CASSFRVAGELFF

d_gene: NA
v_gene: TRBV28
CDR3aa: CASRRRTGELFF

d_gene: NA
v_gene: TRBV2
CDR3aa: CASQSGRGGNQPQHF